This T cell receptor (beta chain) was captured in a study of blood T cell repertoires in COVID-19 (dated by TCRdb to 2020 to 2022). Turning to the overall study: Collaborator samples came from the United States, Italy and Spain and covered acute and convalescent phases of COVID-19. Samples were obtained from the ongoing ImmuneRACE study (first 160 participants) and from 1,000 to 1,500 subjects provided by 6 global collaborators. Sample metadata almost always included a de-identified subject ID, COVID-19 status, age in years and sex. Subjects who had been exposed to COVID-19, were actively infected with it, or had recovered from it provided the deeply sampled blood TCRbeta repertoires that made up the dataset. The repertoires were released in a freely available public database intended as a resource for research on the immune response to SARS-CoV-2. The material from the prospective study consisted of cDNA or gDNA derived from T cells, B-cell-depleted T cells, or PBMCs. HLA class I and class II types, where available, came from metadata supplied by the sample provider rather than from assay-based typing.

Points the paper makes about the study in general: The amount of clinical and demographic metadata varied by source and participant and was provided uncurated.

The immunoSEQ Assay, a bias-controlled multiplex PCR, was used to amplify TCRbeta CDR3 regions from genomic DNA. The paper's processing steps were these. The number of nucleated cells in each sample was estimated by amplification of reference gene primers within the assay. To quantify the absolute abundance of each unique TCRbeta CDR3 rearrangement, sequence reads were collapsed and filtered. For each sample, productive Simpson clonality was calculated by taking the square root of Simpson's diversity index across productive rearrangements. What TCRdb holds here is the immuneACCESS table cut down to in-frame rearrangements. Part of the clones is not present; checked against another copy, under half of the missing clones reflect an unresolved V gene, and the others are unexplained. That table gives V, J and clone size, and the DNA gave D and trimming. The sample has tens of thousands of clones on record, about nine tenths of them singletons. Together, the top ten hold 7% to 9% of the sample.

The collaborating institutions used their own protocols to collect whole blood in K2EDTA tubes. For TCRbeta analysis, collaborators shipped samples as frozen whole blood, isolated PBMCs, or DNA extracted from either of those sample types. This clone was seen only once. This clone's antigen is unknown. Base qualities are not at hand, and no much larger clone is one base apart. The receptor's source is a human donor in a cohort sampled during active COVID-19. Sample: peripheral blood.

CDR3 region: CASSLGTSNNEQFF. DNA sequence: TGCGCCAGCAGCTTAGGGACTAGCAACAATGAGCAGTTCTTC. The sequence links TRBV5-1 to TRBJ2-1; TRBD2 aligns with 9 central bases. Clipping removes 2 bases from V and 5 bases from J, with 2 as the unmatched junction base count. The CDR3 starts with the cysteine, ends with the phenylalanine, and has 14 residues. Only the CDR3 DNA is retained, 42 bases long and in frame from the first base. Per the germline V gene, SGHRS is the CDR1 and YFSETQ is the CDR2.